This T cell receptor (beta chain) was sequenced during a study of read filtering for tumor transcriptome and immune sequencing. Study details: After DNase treatment, RNA was made into whole-transcriptome libraries.

This library used around 400 ng RNA and molecular barcoded adaptors spanning alpha/delta and beta/gamma chains. TCRdb fed the reads into MiXCR, producing one record per CDR3 protein. Of about 46,000 distinct CDR3 sequences detected, about 20% appear once; the ten largest clones hold less than 45%. Details on this clonotype: What it binds is unknown.

The CDR3 sequence is 15 residues long. CDR1 MNHNY and CDR2 SVGAGI come from the germline V gene (reference sequence). Trimming removed 6 bases from V and 1 base from J; junction bases left unmatched: 7. General study results and limits: Compared with RNA-seq, IR-seq gave much higher clonotype depth and reliability.

The V and J genes are TRBV6-6 and TRBJ2-7; 9 nucleotides align to TRBD2. This receptor was obtained from a donor older than 35 with multiple myeloma. Material: a population of CD138-negative cells sorted from bone marrow. Here the CDR3 reads CASSRLAERSYEQYF. The CDR3 DNA sequence: TGTGCCAGCAGCCGACTAGCGGAACGTTCCTACGAGCAGTACTTC.